Listed here are 4 T cell receptor beta chains from one sample, sequenced in a study of identical twins. TCRdb re-derived calls from the 5' RACE reads in MiXCR, one entry per CDR3 protein. The sample includes over 500,000 distinct CDR3 sequences, 22% of them seen just once. This sample also belongs to another study, concerning T cells expressing NK-cell markers.

The sequencing input was CD4+ T cells sorted from blood. Receptor source: a woman aged 18-29 years in good health.

This chain links TRBV9 with TRBJ2-5; D gene ambiguous. The CDR3 length is 13 residues. The V and J ends lost 0 bases and 5 bases respectively, with 8 bases between them. Germline-derived CDR1 and CDR2 are SGDLS and YYNGEE. The CDR3 loop reads CASSVAVSETQYF. CDR3 sequence (DNA): TGTGCCAGCAGCGTAGCAGTAAGTGAGACCCAGTACTTC.

V and J are TRBV15 and TRBJ2-7, with no clear D. CDR3 length equals 15 residues. Trimming took off 0 bases at V and 0 bases at J, with 9 bases between the two ends. CDR1 and CDR2 from the germline V gene are LNHNV and YYDKDF (reference sequence). DNA for the CDR3: TGTGCCACCAGCAGAGATCTGGGCGCCTCCTACGAGCAGTACTTC. Protein sequence: CATSRDLGASYEQYF. Combining the CDR3 with reference TRBV15 and TRBJ2-7 gives the whole variable domain DAMVIQNPRYQVTQFGKPVTLSCSQTLNHNVMYWYQQKSSQAPKLLFHYYDKDFNNEADTPDNFQSRRPNTSFCFLDIRSPGLGDTAMYLCATSRDLGASYEQYFGPGTRLTVT.

The rearrangement links TRBV6-1 to TRBJ1-2, with D perhaps matching TRBD1 (6 bases). The germline V and J ends were trimmed by 6 bases and 4 bases, with 15 bases remaining between them. The CDR3 covers 14 residues. Germline CDR1 MNHNS, CDR2 SASEGT. The CDR3 DNA follows: TGTGCCAGCAGCCTCGCGGACAGCCCCTATGGCTACACCTTC. This gives the protein CASSLADSPYGYTF.

A few counts support this clonotype. The chain carries TRBV20-1 and TRBJ2-3; D is unresolved. Trimming removed 2 bases at V and 4 bases at J, with 13 bases between. Germline CDR1 DFQATT, CDR2 SNEGSKA (reference sequence). This CDR3 contains 14 residues. The CDR3 DNA follows: TGCAGTGCTAGACGTGGGGATGGGGCAGATACGCAGTATTTT. Translating it yields CSARRGDGADTQYF.